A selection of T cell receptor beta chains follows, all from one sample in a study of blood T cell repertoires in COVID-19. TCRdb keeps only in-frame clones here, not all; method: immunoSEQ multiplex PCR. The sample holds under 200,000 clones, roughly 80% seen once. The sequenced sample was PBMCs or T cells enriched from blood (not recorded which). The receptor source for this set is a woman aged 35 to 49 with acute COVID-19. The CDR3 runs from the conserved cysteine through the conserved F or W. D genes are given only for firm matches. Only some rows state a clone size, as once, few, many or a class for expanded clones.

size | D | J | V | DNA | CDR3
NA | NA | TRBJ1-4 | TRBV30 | TGTGCCTGGAGTCCGGCTAATGAAAAACTGTTTTTT | CAWSPANEKLFF
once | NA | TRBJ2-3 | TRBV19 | TGTGCCAGTCGGTATCTTGGCACAGATACGCAGTATTTT | CASRYLGTDTQYF
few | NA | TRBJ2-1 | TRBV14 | TGTGCCAGCAGCCCTCTTTCCTACAATGAGCAGTTCTTC | CASSPLSYNEQFF
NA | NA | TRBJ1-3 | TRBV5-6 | TGTGCCAGCAGCTTGAGGCCCGGGACTGTCTCTGGAAACACCATATATTTT | CASSLRPGTVSGNTIYF
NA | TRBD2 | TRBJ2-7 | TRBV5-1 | TGCGCCAGCAGCGCCGGGACTAGCGGCTACGAGCAGTACTTC | CASSAGTSGYEQYF
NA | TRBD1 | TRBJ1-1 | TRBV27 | TGTGCCAGCAGTCGCTATAGGGACAGAGAAGCTTTCTTT | CASSRYRDREAFF
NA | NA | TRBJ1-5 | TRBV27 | TGTGCCAGCAGTGCCAACAGGGATCGGGCGCCCCAGCATTTT | CASSANRDRAPQHF
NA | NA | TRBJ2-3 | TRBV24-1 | TGTGCCACCAGTGATTTGGGGAGCGGCCCCCACACAGATACGCAGTATTTT | CATSDLGSGPHTDTQYF
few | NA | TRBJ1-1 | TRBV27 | TGTGCCAGCAGTTTCCGACACGGTATCACTGAAGCTTTCTTT | CASSFRHGITEAFF
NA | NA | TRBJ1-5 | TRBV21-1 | TGTGCCAGCAGCAAAGAGGTGAAGGGACAGCGAATATATAGCAATCAGCCCCAGCATTTT | CASSKEVKGQRIYSNQPQHF
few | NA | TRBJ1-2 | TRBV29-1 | TGCAGCGTTTTTTATAGCGGGGGCGGCTACACCTTC | CSVFYSGGGYTF
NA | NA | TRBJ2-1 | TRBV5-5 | TGTGCCAGCAGCTCCGACAGCAATTCTTACAATGAGCAGTTCTTC | CASSSDSNSYNEQFF
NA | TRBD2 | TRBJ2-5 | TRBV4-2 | TGTGCCAGCAGCCCGCGGGGGGGAGTAGCGGGAGATGAGACCCAGTACTTC | CASSPRGGVAGDETQYF
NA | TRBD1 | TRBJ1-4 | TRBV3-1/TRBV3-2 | TGTGCCAGCAGCCTCAGGACAGGGGGCGCAGGGGGTGAAAAACTGTTTTTT | CASSLRTGGAGGEKLFF
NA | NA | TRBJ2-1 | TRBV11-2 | TGTGCCAGCAGCTTAGGAGGGGGCAATGAGCAGTTCTTC | CASSLGGGNEQFF
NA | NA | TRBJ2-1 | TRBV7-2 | TGTGCCAGCAGCTTGGGGACAAACTACAATGAGCAGTTCTTC | CASSLGTNYNEQFF
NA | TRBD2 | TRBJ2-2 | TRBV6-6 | TGTGCCAGCAGGAGAGCGGGGGGAGCGAACACCGGGGAGCTGTTTTTT | CASRRAGGANTGELFF
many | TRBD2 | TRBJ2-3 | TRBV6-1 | TGTGCCAGCAGTGAACTTATATCCGGGACTAGCGGGAGAGGGATCGATACGCAGTATTTT | CASSELISGTSGRGIDTQYF
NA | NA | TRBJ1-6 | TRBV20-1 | TGCAGTGCTAGTGCTGGGACTGGTAATTCACCCCTCCACTTT | CSASAGTGNSPLHF
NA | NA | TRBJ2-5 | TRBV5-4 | TGTGCCAGCAGCCCGTCACCACAGCAAGAGACCCAGTACTTC | CASSPSPQQETQYF
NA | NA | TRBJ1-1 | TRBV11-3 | TGTGCCAGCCAGGGTGGCGAGAACACTGAAGCTTTCTTT | CASQGGENTEAFF
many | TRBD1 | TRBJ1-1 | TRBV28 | TGTGCCAGCAGTTTGCTCGACAGGGGCACTGAAGCTTTCTTT | CASSLLDRGTEAFF
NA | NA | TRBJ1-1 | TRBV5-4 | TGTGCCAGCAGCTTGGGAGAACAGGGTGAAGCTTTCTTT | CASSLGEQGEAFF
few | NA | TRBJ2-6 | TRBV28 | TGTGGGATTTCAGGGCCTGGGGCCAACGTCCTGACTTTC | CGISGPGANVLTF
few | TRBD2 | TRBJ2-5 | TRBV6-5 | TGTGCCAGCACACGGGGAGGGTGGGGAGAGACCCAGTACTTC | CASTRGGWGETQYF
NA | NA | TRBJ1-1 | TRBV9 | TGTGCCAGCAGCGTAGATGGGGCTATGAACACTGAAGCTTTCTTT | CASSVDGAMNTEAFF
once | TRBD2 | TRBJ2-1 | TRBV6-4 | TGTGCCAGCAGTATTAGCGGGGGGACCAATGAGCAGTTCTTC | CASSISGGTNEQFF
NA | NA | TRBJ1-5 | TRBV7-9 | TGTGCCAGCAGCTTAGAAGCTGGTCAGCCCCAGCATTTT | CASSLEAGQPQHF
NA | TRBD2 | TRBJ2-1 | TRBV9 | TGTGCCAGCAGCTCCCAGAAACTAGCGGGAAATGAGCAGTTCTTC | CASSSQKLAGNEQFF
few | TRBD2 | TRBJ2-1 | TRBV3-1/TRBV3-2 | TGTGCCAGCAGCCCATCTAGCGGGAACTCCTACAATGAGCAGTTCTTC | CASSPSSGNSYNEQFF
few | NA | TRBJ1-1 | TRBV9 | TGTGCCAGCAGCGTTGCAGGGAACACTGAAGCTTTCTTT | CASSVAGNTEAFF
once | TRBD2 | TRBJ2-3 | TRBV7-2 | TGTGCCAGCAGCTTGGGGGGACTACGGGGGAATACGCAGTATTTT | CASSLGGLRGNTQYF
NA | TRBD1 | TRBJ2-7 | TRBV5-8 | TGTGCCAGCAGCTCATACGGGACAGGGGCCTACGAGCAGTACTTC | CASSSYGTGAYEQYF
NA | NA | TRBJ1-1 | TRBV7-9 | TGTGCCAGCATTAATCTGGGGGCCCCAAGGGATGAAGCTTTCTTT | CASINLGAPRDEAFF
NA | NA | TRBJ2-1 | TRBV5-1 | TGCGCCAGTTCTACGCTAACTACGACACTAGGTAGTGAGCAGTTCTTC | CASSTLTTTLGSEQFF
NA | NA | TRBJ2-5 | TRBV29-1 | TGCAGCGTTGTGAGGGTAGAGACCCAGTACTTC | CSVVRVETQYF
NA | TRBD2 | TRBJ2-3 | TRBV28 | TGTGCCACTGTACTATTTAGCGGGAGTTCAACAGATACGCAGTATTTT | CATVLFSGSSTDTQYF
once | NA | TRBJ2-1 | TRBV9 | TGTGCCAGCAGCGTAGGTGGAGGGAGGTTCAACAATGAGCAGTTCTTC | CASSVGGGRFNNEQFF
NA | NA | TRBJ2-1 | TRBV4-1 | TGCGCCAGCAGCCAGGGGCACACGAAACAATACAATGAGCAGTTCTTC | CASSQGHTKQYNEQFF
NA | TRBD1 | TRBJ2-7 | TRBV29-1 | TGCAGCGTTGAAGAGTCCGGGACAGGGGGCTACGAGCAGTACTTC | CSVEESGTGGYEQYF
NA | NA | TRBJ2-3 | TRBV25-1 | TGTGCCAGCAGTGAATTGAGGGTTGCGTTGCAGTATTTT | CASSELRVALQYF
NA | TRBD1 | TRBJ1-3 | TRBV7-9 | TGTGCCAGCACCTTGGGACAGTACCCTGGAAACACCATATATTTT | CASTLGQYPGNTIYF
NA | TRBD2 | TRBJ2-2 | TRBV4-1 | TGCGCCAGCAGCCAAGCTAGGACTAGCGGGATGACCACCGGGGAGCTGTTTTTT | CASSQARTSGMTTGELFF
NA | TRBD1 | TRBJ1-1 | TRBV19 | TGTGCCAGTCGACAGGGACTCAGGGCTGAAGCTTTCTTT | CASRQGLRAEAFF
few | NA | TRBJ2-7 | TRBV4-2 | TGTGCCAGCAGCCAATTGGGCAACTCCTACGAGCAGTACTTC | CASSQLGNSYEQYF
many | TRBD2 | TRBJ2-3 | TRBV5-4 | TGTGCCAGCAGCTTTTCTGTGGGCGGGAGGGCCCCATCTACGCAGTATTTT | CASSFSVGGRAPSTQYF
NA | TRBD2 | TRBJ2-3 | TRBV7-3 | TGTGCCAGCAGCCCACTAGCGGGAGTTTTAAATACGCAGTATTTT | CASSPLAGVLNTQYF
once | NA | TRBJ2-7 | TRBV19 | TGTGCCAGTAGTCCCGCGGGGACCTACGAGCAGTACTTC | CASSPAGTYEQYF
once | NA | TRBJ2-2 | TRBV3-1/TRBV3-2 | TGTGCCAGCAGCCCTGGACAGACCGGGGAGCTGTTTTTT | CASSPGQTGELFF
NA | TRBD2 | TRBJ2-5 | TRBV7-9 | TGTGCCAGCAGTGACTTCGGACTAGCGGGCGAGACCCAGTACTTC | CASSDFGLAGETQYF